Listed below are T cell receptor beta chains from one sample, sequenced in a study of T cell responses to AZD1222 COVID-19 vaccine. Assay used: immunoSEQ multiplex PCR; TCRdb lists only in-frame clones, some missing. The sample comprises around 87,000 clones, approximately 91% of which are singletons, and about 20% rests with the top ten. The source was peripheral blood, collected on day 0 of AZD1222 vaccination. Source of these receptors: an adult in good health. Both conserved end residues are part of each CDR3. D genes are given only for firm matches. The size entry is marked missing in some rows and otherwise reads once, few, many or a size class.

clone_size	v_call	j_call	d_call	cdr3_nt	cdr3_aa
NA	TRBV5-5	TRBJ1-2	NA	TGTGCCAGCAGCTTGGCTGTGGCAGACGATGGCTACACCTTC	CASSLAVADDGYTF
NA	TRBV3-1/TRBV3-2	TRBJ1-3	NA	TGTGCCAGCAGCCAAGAGGGGGTGGGTGGAAACACCATATATTTT	CASSQEGVGGNTIYF
NA	TRBV18	TRBJ1-5	NA	TGTGCCAGCTCACCGGGGGGAGATCAGCCCCAGCATTTT	CASSPGGDQPQHF
NA	TRBV19	TRBJ1-3	NA	TGTGCCAGTAGTATAGAGGGGACGCCTGGAAACACCATATATTTT	CASSIEGTPGNTIYF
once	TRBV19	TRBJ1-2	NA	TGTGCCAGTAGTATAAGTTTTACAGTAAACTATGGCTACACCTTC	CASSISFTVNYGYTF
NA	TRBV18	TRBJ2-5	NA	TGTGCCAGCTACTCCGGGCAAGGATGGGAGACCCAGTACTTC	CASYSGQGWETQYF
NA	TRBV18	TRBJ1-2	NA	TGTGCCAGCTCACTTGACTTTAACTATGGCTACACCTTC	CASSLDFNYGYTF
NA	TRBV6-5	TRBJ1-2	NA	TGTGCCAGCAGTTATTCCCCAAGAGTTTATGGCTACACCTTC	CASSYSPRVYGYTF
NA	TRBV19	TRBJ2-3	TRBD2	TGTGCCAGTAGCTCAGCGGGGTCGCAGTATTTT	CASSSAGSQYF
NA	TRBV7-3	TRBJ2-7	TRBD2	TGTGCCAGCAGCTTAACCGGGGGGGCCTACGAGCAGTACTTC	CASSLTGGAYEQYF
NA	TRBV2	TRBJ1-1	NA	TGTGCCAGCAATGGGGTGGAGGGCACTGAAGCTTTCTTT	CASNGVEGTEAFF
NA	TRBV10-3	TRBJ1-1	NA	TGTGCCATCAGTGAGGGACATCCAGGGGCTGAAGCTTTCTTT	CAISEGHPGAEAFF
NA	TRBV9	TRBJ2-2	NA	TGTGCCAGCAGCCCCCGAGGTGATCCGAACACCGGGGAGCTGTTTTTT	CASSPRGDPNTGELFF
NA	TRBV5-1	TRBJ2-1	NA	TGCGCCAGCAGCTTGGATGGTGGCTCCTACAATGAGCAGTTCTTC	CASSLDGGSYNEQFF
few	TRBV7-8	TRBJ2-2	NA	TGTGCCAGCAGCTCAAGGCGTCTAGCGAACACCGGGGAGCTGTTTTTT	CASSSRRLANTGELFF
NA	TRBV12-3/TRBV12-4	TRBJ2-7	NA	TGTGCCAGCAGTTTAAACGGCTACGAGCAGTACTTC	CASSLNGYEQYF
NA	TRBV19	TRBJ2-5	NA	TGTGCCAGTAGTATGGCCCAAGAGACCCAGTACTTC	CASSMAQETQYF
NA	TRBV28	TRBJ2-5	NA	TGTGCCAGCAGCCTCACACCTTCGGCCCAGTACTTC	CASSLTPSAQYF
NA	TRBV18	TRBJ2-1	NA	TGTGCCAGCTCACTAACCGGGGGCCCAGGGCCCAATGAGCAGTTCTTC	CASSLTGGPGPNEQFF
NA	TRBV29-1	TRBJ1-1	NA	TGCAGCGTTAACAGGGTTCCAGTGAACACTGAAGCTTTCTTT	CSVNRVPVNTEAFF
NA	TRBV19	TRBJ1-5	NA	TGTGCCAGTAACCGGGACGGGGATTATCAGCCCCAGCATTTT	CASNRDGDYQPQHF
NA	TRBV6-2/TRBV6-3	TRBJ1-6	NA	TGTGCCAGCAGTTCCGACAGCGTTGCACCCCTCCACTTT	CASSSDSVAPLHF
NA	TRBV21-1	TRBJ1-5	NA	TGTGCCAGCAGCAAGGTGGTCGTCACAGGGTATAGCAATCAGCCCCAGCATTTT	CASSKVVVTGYSNQPQHF
NA	TRBV7-9	TRBJ2-1	NA	TGTGCCAGCAGCTTTGCGTTGACCGGGACGCAGCATGAGCAGTTCTTC	CASSFALTGTQHEQFF
NA	TRBV18	TRBJ2-3	TRBD1	TGTGCCAGCTCTTCCGGGACAGACACCACAGATACGCAGTATTTT	CASSSGTDTTDTQYF
many	TRBV23-1	TRBJ2-7	NA	TGCGCCAGCAGTCAATCTGCGGCAGGGGCCTACGAGCAGTACTTC	CASSQSAAGAYEQYF
NA	TRBV7-9	TRBJ1-2	TRBD1	TGTGCCAGCACCCTCGACAGGGCTAACGGCTACACCTTC	CASTLDRANGYTF
NA	TRBV10-3	TRBJ1-2	NA	TGTGCCAGTGGGGCCTTACGGGCGAGGGGTTGGGATGGCTACACCTTC	CASGALRARGWDGYTF
NA	TRBV5-1	TRBJ1-1	NA	TGCGCCAGCAGCTTGACAGGGTGGGCTGAAGCTTTCTTT	CASSLTGWAEAFF
NA	TRBV4-2	TRBJ2-4	TRBD2	TGTGCCAGCAGCCAAGATGCGGCTTTCGGCGCGGGGGGCACCAAAAACATTCAGTACTTC	CASSQDAAFGAGGTKNIQYF
NA	TRBV5-1	TRBJ2-1	TRBD1	TGCGCCAGCAGCTTGGAGGGACAGGCAAACAATGAGCAGTTCTTC	CASSLEGQANNEQFF
NA	TRBV6-5	TRBJ2-7	TRBD2	TGTGCCAGCAGTTACACGGTAGCGGGTCAAGTCTACGAGCAGTACTTC	CASSYTVAGQVYEQYF
NA	TRBV2	TRBJ1-6	NA	TGTGCCAGCAGTGGCGCAGGAGGGGTCAATTCACCCCTCCACTTT	CASSGAGGVNSPLHF
NA	TRBV5-4	TRBJ2-3	NA	TGTGCCAGCAGCCCTGGGACGGACACAGATACGCAGTATTTT	CASSPGTDTDTQYF
NA	TRBV6-5	TRBJ2-5	TRBD2	TGTGCCAGCAGCCCGGGAGGGGAGACCCAGTACTTC	CASSPGGETQYF
NA	TRBV6-5	TRBJ2-5	TRBD1	TGTGCCAGCAGTTACTCGCCACGGACAGGGCAAGAGACCCAGTACTTC	CASSYSPRTGQETQYF
NA	TRBV11-2	TRBJ2-7	NA	TGTGCCAGCAGCTTGGTTTCTTTGGGGGTCGACGAGCAGTACTTC	CASSLVSLGVDEQYF
NA	TRBV7-9	TRBJ2-3	NA	TGTGCCAGCAGACTACGACCACAATGGGATACGCAGTATTTT	CASRLRPQWDTQYF